What follows are 9 T cell receptor beta chains derived from one specimen sequenced in a study of blood T cell repertoires in COVID-19. TCRdb keeps only in-frame clones here, not all; method: immunoSEQ multiplex PCR. The table includes about 280,000 clones, 75% to 85% detected once. Sequencing was carried out using peripheral blood. The origin of the receptors is a man in his fifties or sixties with active or convalescent COVID-19.

Concerning this clone: Other DNA sequences from this sample encode an identical CDR3 as well. Here the CDR3 DNA reads TGCGCCAGCAGCCAAGAGGGGGGTTCCTATAATTCACCCCTCCACTTT. Its translation is CASSQEGGSYNSPLHF. V usage is TRBV4-1 and J usage is TRBJ1-6, with D perhaps matching TRBD1 (5 bases). Germline V gene sequence: CDR1 MGHRA, CDR2 YSYEKL. This CDR3 region has 16 residues. V lost 0 bases and J 1 base, leaving 7 bases between the germline ends.

V gene TRBV10-1 combines with J gene TRBJ2-1; TRBD2 is a possible D gene (6 bases). Germline CDR1 reads WNHNN; CDR2 reads SYGVQD (reference sequence). The germline V and J ends were trimmed by 3 bases and 9 bases, with 9 bases remaining between them. The CDR3 runs 12 residues. Here the CDR3 reads CASSETSTEQFF. CDR3 DNA sequence: TGCGCCAGCAGTGAAACTAGCACTGAGCAGTTCTTC.

This clone appeared once. The J gene is TRBJ2-7, the V gene TRBV7-8, with D perhaps matching TRBD1 (6 bases). The CDR3 is made up of 15 amino acids. Germline values: CDR1 SGHVS, CDR2 FQNEAQ. V was pared by 2 bases and J by 6 bases, with 17 bases between. The CDR3: CASSLPIRTASEQYF. The CDR3 DNA is TGTGCCAGCAGCTTACCAATTCGGACAGCCTCCGAGCAGTACTTC.

The V and J genes are TRBV5-1 and TRBJ1-3, with 8 bases lining up with TRBD1. CDR1 is SGHRS and CDR2 is YFSETQ in the germline V gene. The CDR3 runs to 19 residues. J lost 0 bases, V lost 3 bases, and 14 bases had no gene match. CDR3 sequence: CASSSATWTGRNSGNTIYF. CDR3 bases: TGCGCCAGCAGCTCCGCGACGTGGACAGGGCGAAACTCTGGAAACACCATATATTTT.

This chain links TRBV7-2 with TRBJ2-2; D uncertain. Trimming took off 1 base at V and 2 bases at J, with 17 bases between the two ends. The CDR3 is 18 amino acids. Per germline, CDR1 SGHTA and CDR2 FQGNSA. The CDR3 DNA reads as TGTGCCAGCAGCTTAGTCCCCTCCTCGGTAGAAAACACCGGGGAGCTGTTTTTT. This sequence encodes CASSLVPSSVENTGELFF.

The rearrangement joins TRBV4-1 to TRBJ1-6, with 11 bases aligning to TRBD1. The CDR3 covers 18 residues. Trimming at V came to 0 bases and at J to 11 bases, leaving 12 bases not matched to a gene. Looked up from germline, CDR1 is MGHRA and CDR2 is YSYEKL. CDR3 DNA: TGCGCCAGCAGCCAAGACGTGGACAGGGGGCGAATTGGGACACCCCTCCACTTT. The encoded protein is CASSQDVDRGRIGTPLHF.

The chain uses TRBV10-2 and TRBJ2-7; 7 bases agree with TRBD2. V trimming: 6 bases; J trimming: 4 bases; junction bases outside the gene matches: 12. The CDR3 consists of 15 residues. Germline V gene lookup returns CDR1 WSHSY and CDR2 SAAADI. DNA of the CDR3: TGCGCCAGCAGAGAGACGGCTAGCGGACGATACGAGCAGTACTTC. This codes for CASRETASGRYEQYF.

This clone has just a few counts. This chain joins TRBV7-9 and TRBJ2-1, with D possibly TRBD2 on 5 matching bases. V was clipped by 5 bases and J by 9 bases, with 14 bases between them. The CDR3 has 13 amino acids. Germline lookup yields CDR1 SEHNR and CDR2 FQNEAQ (reference sequence). CDR3 region: CASSLYSGSEQFF. The CDR3 region has the DNA TGTGCCAGCAGCCTTTATTCTGGGAGTGAGCAGTTCTTC.

The V gene is TRBV27, the J gene TRBJ2-1, with TRBD1 matching over 9 bases. The length of the CDR3 is 19 residues. Unmatched junction bases numbered 17, after V lost 2 bases and J lost 6 bases. The germline V gene encodes CDR1 MNHEY and CDR2 SMNVEV (reference sequence). CDR3 protein: CASSLVPGQGWMAGNEQFF. The DNA for the CDR3 is TGTGCCAGCAGTTTAGTTCCGGGACAGGGTTGGATGGCTGGCAATGAGCAGTTCTTC.